Shown below are 2 T cell receptor beta chains from a single sample sequenced in a study of cytomegalovirus exposure and HLA in healthy donors. The PCR had 60 Vbeta and 13 Jbeta primers. Produced via immunoSEQ multiplex PCR; TCRdb's table is partial and in-frame only. The sample shows fewer than 200,000 clones, approximately 80% of them seen only once. The sample consisted of PBMCs. These TCRs come from a woman aged 45-65 years in good health and CMV-seropositive.

A remark on this clone: At the DNA level, this CDR3 is encoded by other sequences in the same sample as well. The rearrangement joins TRBV11-3 to TRBJ1-1; D call uncertain. V shed 5 bases and J shed 4 bases, with 11 bases lying between them. This CDR3 has 13 residues. The germline V gene has CDR1 SGHNT and CDR2 YENEEA. The CDR3 DNA reads as TGTGCCAGCAGCCGAACCCGGGGCACTGAAGCTTTCTTT. This codes for CASSRTRGTEAFF.

This rearrangement joins TRBV25-1 to TRBJ2-1; 12 bases are shared with TRBD2. Germline CDR1 MGHDK, CDR2 SYGVNS. The CDR3 contains 16 residues. Trimming removed 4 bases from V and 4 bases from J; junction bases left unmatched: 5. The CDR3, as DNA: TGTGCCAGCAGTGGTCCTAGCGGGGGGGCTTACAATGAGCAGTTCTTC. It yields the protein CASSGPSGGAYNEQFF.